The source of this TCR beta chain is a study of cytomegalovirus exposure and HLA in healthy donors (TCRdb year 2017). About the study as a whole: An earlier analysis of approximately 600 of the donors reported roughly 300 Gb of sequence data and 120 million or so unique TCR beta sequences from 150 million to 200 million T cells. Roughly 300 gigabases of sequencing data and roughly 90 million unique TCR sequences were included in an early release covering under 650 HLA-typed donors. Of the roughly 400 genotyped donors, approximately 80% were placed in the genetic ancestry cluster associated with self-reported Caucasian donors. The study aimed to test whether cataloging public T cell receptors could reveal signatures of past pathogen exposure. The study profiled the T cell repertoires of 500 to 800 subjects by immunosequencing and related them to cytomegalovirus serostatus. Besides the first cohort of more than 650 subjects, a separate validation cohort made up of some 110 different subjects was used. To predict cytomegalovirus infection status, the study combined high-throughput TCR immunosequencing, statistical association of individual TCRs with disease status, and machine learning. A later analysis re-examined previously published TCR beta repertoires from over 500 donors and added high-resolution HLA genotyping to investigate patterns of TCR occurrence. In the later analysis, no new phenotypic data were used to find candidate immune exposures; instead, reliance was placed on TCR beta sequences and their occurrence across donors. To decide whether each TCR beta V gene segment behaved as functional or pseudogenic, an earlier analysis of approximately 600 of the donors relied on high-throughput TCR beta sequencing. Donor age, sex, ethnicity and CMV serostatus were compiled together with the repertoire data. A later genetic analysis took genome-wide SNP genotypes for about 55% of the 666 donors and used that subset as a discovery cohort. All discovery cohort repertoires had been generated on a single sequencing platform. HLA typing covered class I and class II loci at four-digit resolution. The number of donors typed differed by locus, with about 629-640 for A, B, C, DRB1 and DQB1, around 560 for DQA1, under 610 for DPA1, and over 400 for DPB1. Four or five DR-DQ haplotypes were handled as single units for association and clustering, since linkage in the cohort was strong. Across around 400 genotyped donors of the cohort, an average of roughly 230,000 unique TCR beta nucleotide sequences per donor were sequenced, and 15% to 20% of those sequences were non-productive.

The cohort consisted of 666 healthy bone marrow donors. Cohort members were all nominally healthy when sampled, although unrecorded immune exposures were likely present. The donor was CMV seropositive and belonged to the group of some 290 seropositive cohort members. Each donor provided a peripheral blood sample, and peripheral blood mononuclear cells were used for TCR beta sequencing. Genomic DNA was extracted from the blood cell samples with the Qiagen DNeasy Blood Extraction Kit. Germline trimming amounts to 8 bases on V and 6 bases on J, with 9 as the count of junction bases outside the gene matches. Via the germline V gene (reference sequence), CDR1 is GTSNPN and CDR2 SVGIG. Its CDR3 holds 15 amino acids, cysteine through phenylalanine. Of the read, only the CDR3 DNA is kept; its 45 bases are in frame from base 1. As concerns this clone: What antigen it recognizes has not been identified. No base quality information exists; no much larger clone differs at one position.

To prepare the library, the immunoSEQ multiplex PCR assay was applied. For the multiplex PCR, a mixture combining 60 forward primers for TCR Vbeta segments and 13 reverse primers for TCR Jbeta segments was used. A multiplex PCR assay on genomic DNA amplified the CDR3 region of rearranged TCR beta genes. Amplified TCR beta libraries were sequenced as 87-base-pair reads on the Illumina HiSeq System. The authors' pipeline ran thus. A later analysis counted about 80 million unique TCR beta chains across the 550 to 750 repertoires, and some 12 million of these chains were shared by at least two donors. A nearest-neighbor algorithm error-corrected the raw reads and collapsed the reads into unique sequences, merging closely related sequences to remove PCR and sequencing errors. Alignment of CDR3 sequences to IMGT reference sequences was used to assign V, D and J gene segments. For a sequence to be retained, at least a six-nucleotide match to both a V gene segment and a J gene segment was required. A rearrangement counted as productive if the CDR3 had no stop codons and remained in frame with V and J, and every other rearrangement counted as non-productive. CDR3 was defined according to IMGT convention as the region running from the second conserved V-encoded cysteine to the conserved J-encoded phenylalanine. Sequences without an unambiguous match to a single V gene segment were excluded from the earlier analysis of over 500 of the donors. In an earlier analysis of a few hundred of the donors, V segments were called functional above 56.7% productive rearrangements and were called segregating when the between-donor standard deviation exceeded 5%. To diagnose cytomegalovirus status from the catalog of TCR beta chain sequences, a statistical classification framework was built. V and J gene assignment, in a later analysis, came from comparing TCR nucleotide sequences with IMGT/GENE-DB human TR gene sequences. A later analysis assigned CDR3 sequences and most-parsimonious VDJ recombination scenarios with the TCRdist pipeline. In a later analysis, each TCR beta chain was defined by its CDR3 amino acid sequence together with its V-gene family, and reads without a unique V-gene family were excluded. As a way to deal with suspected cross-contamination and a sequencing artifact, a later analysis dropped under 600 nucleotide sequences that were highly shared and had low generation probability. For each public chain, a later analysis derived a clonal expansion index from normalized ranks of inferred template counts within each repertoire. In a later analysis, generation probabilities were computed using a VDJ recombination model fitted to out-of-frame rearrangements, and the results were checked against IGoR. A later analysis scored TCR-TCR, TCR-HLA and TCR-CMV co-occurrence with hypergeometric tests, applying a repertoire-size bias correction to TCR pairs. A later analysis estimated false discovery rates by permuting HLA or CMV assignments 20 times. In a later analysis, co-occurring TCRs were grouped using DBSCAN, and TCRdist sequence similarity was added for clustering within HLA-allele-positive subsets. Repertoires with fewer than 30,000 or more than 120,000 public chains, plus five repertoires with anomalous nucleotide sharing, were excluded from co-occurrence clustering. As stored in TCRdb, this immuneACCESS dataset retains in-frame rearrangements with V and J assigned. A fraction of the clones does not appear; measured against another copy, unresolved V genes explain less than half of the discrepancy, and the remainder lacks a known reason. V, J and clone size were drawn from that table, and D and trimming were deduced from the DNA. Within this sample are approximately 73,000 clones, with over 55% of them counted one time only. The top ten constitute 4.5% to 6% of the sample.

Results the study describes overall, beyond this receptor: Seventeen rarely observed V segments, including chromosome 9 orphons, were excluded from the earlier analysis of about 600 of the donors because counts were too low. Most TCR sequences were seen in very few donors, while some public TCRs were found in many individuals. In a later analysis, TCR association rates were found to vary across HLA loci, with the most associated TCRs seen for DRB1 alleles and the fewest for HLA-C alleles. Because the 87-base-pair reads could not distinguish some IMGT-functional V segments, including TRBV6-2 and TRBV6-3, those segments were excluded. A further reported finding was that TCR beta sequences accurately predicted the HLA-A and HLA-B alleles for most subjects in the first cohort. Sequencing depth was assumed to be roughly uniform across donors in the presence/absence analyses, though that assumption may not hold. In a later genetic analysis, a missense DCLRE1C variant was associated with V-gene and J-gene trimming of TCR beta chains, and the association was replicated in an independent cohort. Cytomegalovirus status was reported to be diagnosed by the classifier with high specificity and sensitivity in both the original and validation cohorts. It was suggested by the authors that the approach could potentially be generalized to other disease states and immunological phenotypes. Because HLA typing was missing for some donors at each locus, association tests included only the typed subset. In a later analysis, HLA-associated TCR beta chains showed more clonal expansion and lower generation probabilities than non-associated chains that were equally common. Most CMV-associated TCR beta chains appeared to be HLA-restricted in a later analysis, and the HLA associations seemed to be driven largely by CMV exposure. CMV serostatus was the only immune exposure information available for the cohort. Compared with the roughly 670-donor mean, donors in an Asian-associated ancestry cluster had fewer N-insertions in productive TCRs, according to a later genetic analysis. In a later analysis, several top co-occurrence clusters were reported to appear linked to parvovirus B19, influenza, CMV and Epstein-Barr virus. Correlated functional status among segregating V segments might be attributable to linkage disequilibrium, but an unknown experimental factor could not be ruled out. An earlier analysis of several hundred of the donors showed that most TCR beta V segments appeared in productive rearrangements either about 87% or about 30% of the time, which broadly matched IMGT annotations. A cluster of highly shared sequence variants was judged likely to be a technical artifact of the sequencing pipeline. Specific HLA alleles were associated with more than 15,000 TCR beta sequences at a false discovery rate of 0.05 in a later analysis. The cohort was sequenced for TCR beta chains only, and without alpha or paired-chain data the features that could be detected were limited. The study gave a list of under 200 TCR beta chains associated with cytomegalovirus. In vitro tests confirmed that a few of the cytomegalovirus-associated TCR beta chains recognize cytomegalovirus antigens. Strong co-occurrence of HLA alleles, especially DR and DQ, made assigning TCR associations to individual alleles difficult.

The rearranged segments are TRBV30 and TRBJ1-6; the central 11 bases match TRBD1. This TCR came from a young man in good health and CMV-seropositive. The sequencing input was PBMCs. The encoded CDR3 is CARGQGATFNSPLHF. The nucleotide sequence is TGTGCCCGAGGACAGGGGGCGACTTTTAATTCACCCCTCCACTTT.